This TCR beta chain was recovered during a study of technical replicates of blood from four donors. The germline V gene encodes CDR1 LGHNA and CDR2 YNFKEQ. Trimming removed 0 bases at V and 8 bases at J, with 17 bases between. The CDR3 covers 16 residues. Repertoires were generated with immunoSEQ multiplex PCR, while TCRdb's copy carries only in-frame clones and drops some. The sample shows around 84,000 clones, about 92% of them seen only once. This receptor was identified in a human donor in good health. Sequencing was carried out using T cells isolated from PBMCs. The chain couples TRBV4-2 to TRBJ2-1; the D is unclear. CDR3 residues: CASSQESREASDEQFF. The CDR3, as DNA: TGTGCCAGCAGCCAAGAGAGTCGAGAAGCCTCCGATGAGCAGTTCTTC.